The 6 T cell receptor beta chains in this list originate from one sample, sequenced in a study of monozygotic twins with inflammatory bowel disease. TCRdb reprocessed the 5' RACE reads and stores each CDR3 protein as one record, lacking DNA. The sample table sets out some 190,000 distinct CDR3 sequences. The sample taken for sequencing was blood. The receptor source for this set is a human donor with ulcerative colitis or Crohn's disease, or a healthy co-twin of an affected twin (not recorded which).

The V call is TRBV7-3, the J call TRBJ2-3; no DNA is available, so the TRBD1 call from TCRdb remains unchecked. The V gene's germline CDR1 is SGHTA and CDR2 FQGTGA. The CDR3 extends over 15 amino acids. This chain's CDR3 is CASSKRGGAKDTQYF.

The chain combines TRBV6-5 with TRBJ1-2; TCRdb names TRBD1, which stays unverified in the absence of DNA. CDR3 length: 16 amino acids. CDR1 is MNHEY, CDR2 SVGAGI, per germline. The CDR3 loop reads CASSSGTAALGYGYTF.

The CDR3 protein is CAISEGSRTYEQYF. The genes are TRBV10-3 and TRBJ2-7; TCRdb gives TRBD1 as the D gene, but with no DNA this cannot be confirmed. From germline, CDR1 is ENHRY and CDR2 SYGVKD. This CDR3 is built from 14 residues.

The genes are TRBV6-5 and TRBJ1-1. The CDR3 runs to 14 residues. CDR1 is MNHEY, CDR2 SVGAGI, per germline. CDR3 loop: CASSYSTHSRQAFF.

The chain joins TRBV5-1 to TRBJ2-5; without DNA, the TCRdb call of TRBD1 cannot be checked. CDR1 and CDR2 (germline): SGHRS, YFSETQ. This CDR3 contains 17 residues. CDR3 residues: CASSSTGTGDPQETQYF.

The chain is built from TRBV18 and TRBJ2-3. Germline CDR1 and CDR2: KGHSH and LQKENI. CDR3 length equals 15 residues. The CDR3 loop reads CASSSQVGRTDTQYF.